One sample yielded the 24 T cell receptor beta chains listed below, sequenced in a study of T cells in Graves' hyperthyroidism and ophthalmopathy. Researchers took RNA transcripts and amplified the TCR beta CDR3 regions from them. HTBI primers were the set used in a first-round RT-PCR of the TCR CDR3. TCRdb redid the calling of the multiplex PCR reads with MiXCR, one entry per CDR3 protein. The sample lists over 45,000 distinct CDR3 sequences; approximately 48% were seen once. Sequencing input: blood. All receptors derive from a woman aged 45 to 65 with Graves' ophthalmopathy.

This clonotype was detected only a few times. At one end the junction does not follow the germline gene, possibly because of a read error. This chain uses TRBV9 with TRBJ1-1, with D unresolved. Germline CDR1 SGDLS, CDR2 YYNGEE. CDR3 length equals 14 residues. The CDR3 DNA follows: TGTGCCAGCAGCGTGGCAGAAGCGAACATTGAAGCTTTCTTT. Amino acid sequence: CASSVAEANIEAFF.

This clonotype was seen only a few times. This may arise from a read error, as a much more abundant clone is one base away. This rearrangement joins TRBV13 to TRBJ2-5, with D hard to call. The CDR3 totals 16 residues. The germline gives CDR1 PRHDT, CDR2 FYEKMQ (reference sequence). Trimming left V 2 bases short and J 5 bases short, with 18 bases between. The CDR3 is CASSLRPTPSAETQYF. The CDR3 DNA follows: TGTGCCAGCAGCTTACGCCCCACCCCCAGTGCCGAGACCCAGTACTTC.

This clonotype was seen at least ten times. The rearrangement uses TRBV6-1 and TRBJ1-5; 7 bases align to TRBD1. CDR1 is MNHNS, CDR2 SASEGT, per germline. This CDR3 is built from 15 residues. The ends lost 4 bases at V and 3 bases at J; junction bases unmatched: 6. CDR3 residues: CASSGTGFNNQPQHF. CDR3 DNA: TGTGCCAGCAGTGGGACAGGCTTTAACAATCAGCCCCAGCATTTT.

This chain's CDR3 is CSATFGGGMTGQYF. Written as DNA, the CDR3 is TGCAGTGCTACTTTTGGCGGGGGGATGACGGGGCAGTATTTT. The chain combines TRBV20-1 with TRBJ2-3, with 8 nucleotides matching TRBD2. Trimming took 4 bases from V and 11 from J; bases not matched to a gene: 14. Germline values: CDR1 DFQATT, CDR2 SNEGSKA (reference sequence). This CDR3 contains 14 residues.

In this sample, this clonotype turned up many times. The chain joins TRBV6-2 or TRBV6-3 to TRBJ2-1, with D possibly matching TRBD2 (6 bases). Trimming stripped 1 base from V and 7 bases from J, with 20 bases between. This CDR3 has 17 amino acids. Germline assignment: CDR1 MNHEY and CDR2 SVGEGT. As DNA, the CDR3 is TGTGCCAGCAGTTACTTACCGCCGCAGCTAGCGTTAAATGAGCAGTTCTTC. This translates into CASSYLPPQLALNEQFF.

This clonotype was recorded at least ten times. The chain recombines TRBV7-2 with TRBJ2-7; TRBD1 is a possible D gene (5 bases). V was trimmed by 2 bases and J by 6 bases, leaving 17 bases between them. This CDR3 region has 15 residues. Per the germline V gene, CDR1 is SGHTA and CDR2 is FQGNSA. CDR3 residues: CASSLIGAGQGEQYF. The DNA of the CDR3 is TGTGCCAGCAGCTTAATTGGGGCAGGGCAGGGCGAGCAGTACTTC. Using reference TRBV7-2 and TRBJ2-7 for the parts outside the CDR3, the full variable domain is GAGVSQSPSNKVTEKGKDVELRCDPISGHTALYWYRQSLGQGLEFLIYFQGNSAPDKSGLPSDRFSAERTGGSVSTLTIQRTQQEDSAVYLCASSLIGAGQGEQYFGPGTRLTVT.

This clonotype was seen many times. The V gene is TRBV6-5, the J gene TRBJ2-7, with D possibly matching TRBD1 (6 bases). CDR1 MNHEY and CDR2 SVGAGI come from the germline V gene. The CDR3 length is 16 residues. The V end lost 2 bases, the J end lost 5 bases, and 19 bases lay between the germline ends. CDR3 residues: CASSYTTGHGADEQYF. Here the CDR3 DNA reads TGTGCCAGCAGTTACACGACGGGACACGGAGCGGACGAGCAGTACTTC.

V usage is TRBV5-4 and J usage is TRBJ2-1, with 10 bases aligning to TRBD1. With 4 bases clipped from V and 7 bases from J, the junction kept 5 bases outside the gene matches. The CDR3 is made up of 14 amino acids. Per germline, CDR1 SGHNT and CDR2 YYREEE (reference sequence). In nucleotides, the CDR3 is TGTGCCAGCAGCCAGGACAGGGGGGGAAATGAGCAGTTCTTC. Protein product: CASSQDRGGNEQFF.

This clonotype was recorded many times. V is TRBV5-1 and J is TRBJ1-2, with D possibly being TRBD1 (6 bases). V lost 0 bases and J 0 bases, leaving 15 bases between the germline ends. The germline CDR1 and CDR2 sequences are SGHRS and YFSETQ. The CDR3 length is 17 residues. For the CDR3, the DNA is TGCGCCAGCAGCTTGGGGGCCAGGGGATACGCTAACTATGGCTACACCTTC. This gives the protein CASSLGARGYANYGYTF.

This chain connects TRBV7-8 to TRBJ2-1; maybe TRBD2 (6 bases). This CDR3 contains 15 residues. V was pared by 3 bases and J by 6 bases, with 15 bases between. The germline V gene encodes CDR1 SGHVS and CDR2 FQNEAQ. The CDR3 bases are TGTGCCAGCAGCTTGGAGGGTCCCCCCCCCAATGAGCAGTTCTTC. Amino acid sequence: CASSLEGPPPNEQFF.

This clonotype was observed many times. This chain uses TRBV5-1 with TRBJ1-6; D remains ambiguous. Germline CDR1 is SGHRS and CDR2 is YFSETQ. The CDR3 contains 13 residues. Trimming removed 5 bases at V and 1 base at J, with 4 bases between. For the CDR3, the DNA is TGCGCCAGCAGGGTTTCCTATAATTCACCCCTCCACTTT. It is translated as CASRVSYNSPLHF.

This clonotype was picked up many times. The rearrangement links TRBV6-5 to TRBJ2-1, with TRBD2 identical over 9 bases. The V and J ends lost 5 bases and 9 bases, in that order; junction bases with no gene match: 8. From germline, CDR1 is MNHEY and CDR2 SVGAGI. The CDR3 has 14 residues. The CDR3 nucleotides read TGTGCCAGCAGTCGGGGACTAGCCCCAGGTGAGCAGTTCTTC. Translated: CASSRGLAPGEQFF.

This clonotype was observed many times. The chain combines TRBV9 with TRBJ2-2, with 7 bases aligning to TRBD2. The V segment lost 3 bases and the J segment 6 bases; nucleotides outside the gene matches: 5. Germline V lookup: CDR1 SGDLS, CDR2 YYNGEE. CDR3 size: 14 residues. The CDR3 loop reads CASSDIRGAGELFF. CDR3 bases: TGTGCCAGCAGCGACATTCGGGGGGCCGGGGAGCTGTTTTTT.

The chain uses TRBV7-9 and TRBJ1-6, with a tentative D call TRBD1 (6 bases). V was clipped by 0 bases and J by 10 bases, with 10 bases between them. The CDR3 is made up of 14 amino acids. Looked up from germline, CDR1 is SEHNR and CDR2 is FQNEAQ (reference sequence). CDR3 nucleotides: TGTGCCAGCAGCTTAGCCTCGGACAGATCACCCCTCCACTTT. This translates into CASSLASDRSPLHF.

The chain is built from TRBV7-2 and TRBJ2-2, with 10 bases matching TRBD2. Germline V gene sequence: CDR1 SGHTA, CDR2 FQGNSA. Trimming removed 0 bases from V and 11 bases from J; junction bases left unmatched: 9. The CDR3 spans 16 residues. CDR3 sequence reads: CASSLAPGLANGELFF. The DNA of the CDR3 is TGTGCCAGCAGCTTAGCCCCGGGACTAGCGAATGGTGAGCTGTTTTTT.

In the case of this clonotype: A much larger clone lies one base from this, so it may be a read error. V gene TRBV6-5 combines with J gene TRBJ1-4; D gene ambiguous. The CDR3 consists of 13 residues. Germline CDR1 MNHEY, CDR2 SVGAGI. The CDR3 DNA sequence: TGTGCCAGCAGTTATAACACTCATGAAAAACCGTTTTTT. This codes for CASSYNTHEKPFF.

This clonotype was observed many times. The chain uses TRBV12-3 or TRBV12-4 and TRBJ2-3, with 9 bases fitting TRBD1. J was trimmed by 4 bases and V by 5 bases; bases with no gene match: 16. This CDR3 has 18 residues. The CDR3 DNA sequence: TGTGCCAGCAGTCCTGCAGTAGACAGGGGGGTAAAAGCAGATACGCAGTATTTT. Amino acid sequence: CASSPAVDRGVKADTQYF.

The rearrangement joins TRBV29-1 to TRBJ2-7; TRBD2 matches 8 bases. The CDR3 is 13 residues long. CDR1 is SQVTM, CDR2 ANQGSEA, per germline. V lost 8 bases, J lost 3 bases, and 9 bases stayed unmatched. The CDR3 spells CSFGSGSVYEQYF. The CDR3 DNA reads as TGCAGCTTCGGGAGCGGGAGTGTCTACGAGCAGTACTTC.

The chain combines TRBV19 with TRBJ2-3, with TRBD2 matching over 8 bases. The length of the CDR3 is 15 residues. V lost 4 bases and J lost 11; bases outside the gene matches: 14. CDR1 and CDR2 (germline): LNHDA, SQIVND (reference sequence). The CDR3 DNA follows: TGTGCCAGTAGTACAGCAGCGGGGGACTACAATGAGCAGTATTTT. Translating gives CASSTAAGDYNEQYF.

The V and J genes are TRBV20-1 and TRBJ2-1; TRBD2 aligns across 10 bases. The CDR3 contains 17 residues. The germline V gene encodes CDR1 DFQATT and CDR2 SNEGSKA (reference sequence). The DNA for the CDR3 is TGCGGTACTAGTCCTGGGTTCCTAGCGGGAGCTTCAAATGAGCAGTTCTTC. Its translation: CGTSPGFLAGASNEQFF.

This clonotype was picked up many times. The genes are TRBV7-3 and TRBJ2-7; 8 bases are shared with TRBD1. The V gene end was trimmed by 0 bases and the J gene end by 6 bases; junction bases not matched to a gene: 7. The CDR3 is 15 residues long. The germline V gene has CDR1 SGHTA and CDR2 FQGTGA. The CDR3 region has the DNA TGTGCCAGCAGCTTAACGAGTGGGACAGGAAGCGAGCAGTACTTC. Protein: CASSLTSGTGSEQYF.

This clonotype has just one count. This chain links TRBV29-1 with TRBJ1-5; tentative D call: TRBD1 (6 bases). The V end lost 7 bases, the J end lost 5 bases, and 9 bases lay between the germline ends. This CDR3 region has 11 residues. In germline, CDR1 is SQVTM, CDR2 ANQGSEA. CDR3 amino acids: CSGGRDQPQHF. The CDR3, as DNA: TGCAGCGGGGGGCGCGATCAGCCCCAGCATTTT.

Of note for this clonotype: A read error is possible here, since a much larger clone lies one base away. The CDR3 end shows no conserved phenylalanine or tryptophan, and so a read error is likely. The rearrangement uses TRBV6-1 and TRBJ1-4; 7 bases are a match to TRBD1. Trimming cost V 8 bases and J 3 bases; bases outside gene matches: 3. Germline V gene sequence: CDR1 MNHNS, CDR2 SASEGT. This CDR3 region has 13 residues. CDR3 nucleotides: TGTGCCAGCCCGGACAGGCCTAATGAAAAACTGTTTGTT. This codes for CASPDRPNEKLFV.

The chain uses TRBV9 and TRBJ1-4; 8 nucleotides align to TRBD1. Germline values: CDR1 SGDLS, CDR2 YYNGEE. CDR3 length equals 16 residues. V shed 3 bases and J 11 bases; nucleotides not matched to a gene: 15. In nucleotides, the CDR3 is TGTGCCAGCAGCGCATCCTCCGGGACAGGACCGGAGAAACTGTTTTTT. Translating it yields CASSASSGTGPEKLFF.